Listed here are 3 T cell receptor beta chains from one sample, sequenced in a study of T cell clones after liver transplantation. Generated by immunoSEQ multiplex PCR, the TCRdb table keeps only in-frame clones and is missing some. The sample lists around 110,000 clones, around nine tenths occurring once. The specimen was CD4+ T cells from blood, collected 12 months after liver transplant. The receptors shown here come from a human patient who received a liver transplant. Some T cells could come from the graft donor.

This clone appeared a single time. This chain connects TRBV7-2 to TRBJ2-3; 9 bases align to TRBD2. V shed 1 base and J 2 bases; nucleotides not matched to a gene: 7. The CDR3 is made up of 17 amino acids. Germline V CDR1 and CDR2: SGHTA, FQGNSA. The DNA for the CDR3 is TGTGCCAGCAGCTTAGTTAGGCTAGCGGGAAACACAGATACGCAGTATTTT. As protein: CASSLVRLAGNTDTQYF.

V gene TRBV2 combines with J gene TRBJ1-4; tentatively, D is TRBD1 (5 bases). CDR1 and CDR2 (germline): SNHLY, FYNNEI. This CDR3 has 12 residues. V gave up 8 bases and J gave up 7 bases, with 11 bases separating them. The CDR3 protein is CASGGRGEKLFF. The CDR3 bases are TGTGCCAGCGGGGGGAGGGGTGAAAAACTGTTTTTT.

The genes are TRBV5-1 and TRBJ1-1; D gene uncertain. Trimming stripped 5 bases from V and 5 bases from J, with 13 bases between. This CDR3 region has 13 residues. The germline V gene has CDR1 SGHRS and CDR2 YFSETQ. The CDR3 DNA reads as TGCGCCAGCAGTGGGCAGTTGGAGACTGAAGCTTTCTTT. It encodes CASSGQLETEAFF. Supplemented by reference TRBV5-1 and TRBJ1-1, the full variable domain reads KAGVTQTPRYLIKTRGQQVTLSCSPISGHRSVSWYQQTPGQGLQFLFEYFSETQRNKGNFPGRFSGRQFSNSRSEMNVSTLELGDSALYLCASSGQLETEAFFGQGTRLTVV.